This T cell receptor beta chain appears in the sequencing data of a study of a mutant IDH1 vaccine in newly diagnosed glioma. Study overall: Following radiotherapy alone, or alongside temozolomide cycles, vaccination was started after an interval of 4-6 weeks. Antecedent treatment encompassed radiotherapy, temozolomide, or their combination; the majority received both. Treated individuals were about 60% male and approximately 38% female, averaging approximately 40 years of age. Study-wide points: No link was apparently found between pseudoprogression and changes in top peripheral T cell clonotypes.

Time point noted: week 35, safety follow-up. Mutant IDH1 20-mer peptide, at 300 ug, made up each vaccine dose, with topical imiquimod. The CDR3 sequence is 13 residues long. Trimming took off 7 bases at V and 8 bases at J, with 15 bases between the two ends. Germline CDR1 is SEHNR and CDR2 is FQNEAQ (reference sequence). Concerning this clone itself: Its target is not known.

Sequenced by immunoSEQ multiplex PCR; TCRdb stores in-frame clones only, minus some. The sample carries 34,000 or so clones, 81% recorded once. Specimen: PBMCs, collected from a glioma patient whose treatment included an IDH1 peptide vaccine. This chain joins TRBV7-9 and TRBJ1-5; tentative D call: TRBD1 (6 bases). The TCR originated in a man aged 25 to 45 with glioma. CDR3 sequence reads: CASTTGMSKPQHF. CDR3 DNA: TGTGCCAGCACTACAGGGATGAGTAAGCCCCAGCATTTT.